These T cell receptor beta chains were read from a single sample in a study of human T cells and chemical hapten exposure. TCRdb called the RACE reads again in MiXCR, with one record for every CDR3 protein. Of 350,000 to 400,000 distinct CDR3 sequences in the sample, approximately 5.1% were seen once. Material: whole blood, obtained in connection with sensitization to the hapten diphenylcyclopropenone (DPC). Receptor source: a woman aged 45 to 65 with alopecia areata. Some clones in this sample may be carry-over from other donors' samples. The CDR3 runs from the conserved cysteine through the conserved F or W. A D gene is named only where the DNA matches it firmly. Clone size is shown for a subset of rows, as once, few, many or a class of expanded clone.

j_gene | d_gene | abundance | v_gene | CDR3aa | CDR3nt
TRBJ2-3 | TRBD1 | many | TRBV10-3 | CAISQGVVTDTQYF | TGTGCCATCAGCCAGGGGGTAGTAACAGATACGCAGTATTTT
TRBJ2-7 | TRBD1 | many | TRBV7-9 | CASSLGGQRRQYF | TGTGCCAGCAGCTTAGGGGGACAGCGGCGGCAGTACTTC
TRBJ1-1 | - | - | TRBV7-9 | CASFNPLMKTEAFF | TGTGCCAGCTTTAACCCATTAATGAAGACTGAAGCTTTCTTT
TRBJ2-7 | - | - | TRBV28 | CAVETTGPEQYF | TGTGCCGTGGAGACTACAGGGCCCGAGCAGTACTTC
TRBJ2-7 | TRBD2 | many | TRBV12-3/TRBV12-4 | CASTRAGGYYEQYF | TGTGCCAGCACGAGGGCGGGAGGCTACTACGAGCAGTACTTC
TRBJ2-5 | TRBD2 | - | TRBV3-1 | CASSLRSGRAWETQYF | TGTGCCAGCAGCCTCCGTAGCGGGAGGGCCTGGGAGACCCAGTACTTC
TRBJ2-3 | - | many | TRBV9 | CASNGGGSTDTQYF | TGTGCCAGCAACGGGGGAGGAAGCACAGATACGCAGTATTTT
TRBJ1-2 | - | many | TRBV30 | CAWSSQGWGYTF | TGTGCCTGGAGTTCCCAGGGTTGGGGCTACACCTTC
TRBJ1-1 | - | many | TRBV18 | CASSPPGGINTEAFF | TGTGCCAGCTCCCCCCCCGGAGGGATCAACACTGAAGCTTTCTTT
TRBJ2-4 | TRBD1 | few | TRBV20-1 | CSARTGGVAKNIQYF | TGCAGTGCCAGGACAGGGGGCGTAGCCAAAAACATTCAGTACTTC
TRBJ2-1 | - | - | TRBV7-3 | CASSLTGTGAEQFF | TGTGCCAGCAGCTTAACCGGGACCGGGGCTGAGCAGTTCTTC
TRBJ2-7 | - | few | TRBV2 | CASSEAYSPSAPSYEQYF | TGTGCCAGCAGTGAAGCCTATTCTCCTAGCGCTCCCTCCTACGAGCAGTACTTC
TRBJ2-3 | TRBD2 | many | TRBV29-1 | CSVAGLAEVTDTQYF | TGCAGCGTTGCAGGGCTAGCGGAAGTCACAGATACGCAGTATTTT
TRBJ2-3 | TRBD2 | many | TRBV7-8 | CASSLHRTSGSNPQYF | TGTGCCAGCAGCCTACACCGGACTAGCGGGAGTAATCCTCAGTATTTT
TRBJ2-5 | - | many | TRBV2 | CASSVGGLKTQYF | TGTGCCAGCAGTGTCGGGGGGCTAAAGACCCAGTACTTC
TRBJ2-5 | - | many | TRBV10-3 | CAISEPGRGFAYF | TGTGCCATCAGTGAGCCGGGCAGGGGCTTCGCGTACTTC
TRBJ2-3 | - | - | TRBV29-1 | CSGGASTDTQYF | TGCAGCGGGGGAGCTAGCACAGATACGCAGTATTTT
TRBJ2-1 | - | many | TRBV19 | CASSIVPYNEQFF | TGTGCCAGTAGTATTGTCCCTTACAATGAGCAGTTCTTC
TRBJ2-2 | - | many | TRBV9 | CASSVAVTGELFF | TGTGCCAGCAGCGTAGCGGTCACCGGGGAGCTGTTTTTT
TRBJ2-7 | - | few | TRBV18 | CASSPSISGLSYEQYF | TGTGCCAGCTCCCCCTCGATTAGCGGTCTTTCCTACGAGCAGTACTTC
TRBJ2-7 | TRBD2 | many | TRBV28 | CASSLRPGLAYEQYF | TGTGCCAGCAGTTTACGCCCGGGACTAGCTTACGAGCAGTACTTC
TRBJ1-4 | - | few | TRBV20-1 | CSARSGLNEKLFF | TGCAGTGCTAGGTCCGGCCTTAATGAAAAACTGTTTTTT
TRBJ1-1 | TRBD1 | many | TRBV4-3 | CASSRDSRNTEAFF | TGCGCCAGCAGCCGGGACAGCCGAAACACTGAAGCTTTCTTT
TRBJ1-2 | - | few | TRBV6-1 | CASSPNGTPRYYGYTF | TGTGCCAGCAGTCCCAACGGGACTCCTCGTTACTATGGCTACACCTTC
TRBJ1-1 | - | - | TRBV5-1 | CASSSAGQYTEAFF | TGCGCCAGCAGCTCCGCGGGGCAGTACACTGAAGCTTTCTTT
TRBJ2-7 | - | many | TRBV5-6 | CASSFRGGPYEQYF | TGTGCCAGCAGCTTCCGCGGAGGTCCCTACGAGCAGTACTTC
TRBJ2-1 | TRBD2 | many | TRBV29-1 | CSVERLLADNEQFF | TGCAGCGTTGAACGATTACTAGCGGACAATGAGCAGTTCTTC
TRBJ1-2 | - | few | TRBV12-3/TRBV12-4 | CASSLDHTGPYGYTF | TGTGCCAGCAGTTTAGACCACACGGGTCCCTATGGCTACACCTTC
TRBJ2-7 | TRBD1 | many | TRBV12-3/TRBV12-4 | CASRGTGGSGEQYF | TGTGCCAGCAGGGGGACAGGGGGTTCTGGCGAGCAGTACTTC
TRBJ1-1 | - | - | TRBV4-3 | CASSSLVAGNTEAFF | TGCGCCAGCAGCTCCCTTGTCGCTGGAAATACTGAAGCTTTCTTT
TRBJ2-5 | - | - | TRBV9 | CASSLAPREETQYF | TGTGCCAGCAGCCTCGCCCCGAGGGAAGAGACCCAGTACTTC
TRBJ1-3 | - | many | TRBV6-5 | CASEESSGNTIYF | TGTGCCAGCGAGGAAAGCTCTGGAAACACCATATATTTT
TRBJ2-7 | - | many | TRBV21-1 | CASPKEGAELYEQYF | TGTGCCAGCCCAAAGGAGGGAGCGGAACTCTACGAGCAGTACTTC
TRBJ2-7 | - | many | TRBV12-3/TRBV12-4 | CASSLVRYEQYF | TGTGCCAGCAGCTTAGTGAGGTACGAGCAGTACTTC
TRBJ1-5 | - | - | TRBV4-1 | CASSQEDQGYGSNQPQHF | TGCGCCAGCAGCCAAGAGGACCAGGGGTACGGTAGCAATCAGCCCCAGCATTTT
TRBJ1-5 | TRBD1 | few | TRBV28 | CASSSPTRQGSNQPQHF | TGTGCCAGCAGCTCCCCGACCCGACAGGGTAGCAATCAGCCCCAGCATTTT
TRBJ1-6 | - | many | TRBV5-1 | CASSFGYGNSPLHF | TGCGCCAGCAGCTTTGGGTACGGTAATTCACCCCTCCACTTT
TRBJ2-1 | - | many | TRBV9 | CASSVEGGGSSYNEQFF | TGTGCCAGCAGCGTAGAGGGCGGAGGAAGCTCCTACAATGAGCAGTTCTTC
TRBJ2-7 | TRBD1 | many | TRBV20-1 | CSAPKGDRFYEQYF | TGCAGTGCCCCAAAAGGGGACAGATTCTACGAGCAGTACTTC
TRBJ2-7 | - | many | TRBV6-5 | CASSYSKPLKAKGASYEQYF | TGTGCCAGCAGTTACTCGAAACCCCTCAAGGCTAAGGGAGCCTCCTACGAGCAGTACTTC
TRBJ2-7 | - | - | TRBV18 | CASSPGDSYYEQYF | TGTGCCAGCTCACCTGGGGACTCGTACTACGAGCAGTACTTC
TRBJ2-5 | TRBD1 | many | TRBV30 | CAWSQGTGRMKTQYF | TGTGCCTGGAGTCAAGGGACAGGGAGGATGAAGACCCAGTACTTC
TRBJ1-2 | - | many | TRBV5-1 | CASSLDTGLNGYTF | TGCGCCAGCAGCTTGGATACAGGGCTGAATGGCTACACCTTC